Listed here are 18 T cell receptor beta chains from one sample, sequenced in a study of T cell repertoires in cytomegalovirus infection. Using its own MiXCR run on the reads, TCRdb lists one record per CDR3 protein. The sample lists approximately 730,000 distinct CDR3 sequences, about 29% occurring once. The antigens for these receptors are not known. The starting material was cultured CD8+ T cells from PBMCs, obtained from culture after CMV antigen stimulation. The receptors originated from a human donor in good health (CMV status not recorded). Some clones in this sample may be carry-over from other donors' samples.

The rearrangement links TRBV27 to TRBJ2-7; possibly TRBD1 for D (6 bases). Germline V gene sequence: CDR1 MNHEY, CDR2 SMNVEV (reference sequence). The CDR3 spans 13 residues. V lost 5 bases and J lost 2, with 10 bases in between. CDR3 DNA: TGTGCCAGCAGTAGGACAGTCCCCTACGAGCAGTACTTC. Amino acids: CASSRTVPYEQYF.

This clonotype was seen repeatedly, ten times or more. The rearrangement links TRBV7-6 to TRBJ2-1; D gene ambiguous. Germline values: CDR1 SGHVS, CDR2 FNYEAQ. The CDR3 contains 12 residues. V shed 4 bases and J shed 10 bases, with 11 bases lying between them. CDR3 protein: CASSSNRVEQFF. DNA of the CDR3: TGTGCCAGCAGCTCCAACAGAGTCGAGCAGTTCTTC.

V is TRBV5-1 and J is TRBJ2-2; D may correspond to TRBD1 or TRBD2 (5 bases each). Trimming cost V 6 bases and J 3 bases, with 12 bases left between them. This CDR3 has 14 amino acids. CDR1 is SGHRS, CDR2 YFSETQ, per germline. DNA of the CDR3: TGCGCCAGCAACGGGGCTCTGTACACCGGGGAGCTGTTTTTT. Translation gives CASNGALYTGELFF. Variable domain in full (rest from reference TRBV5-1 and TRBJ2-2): KAGVTQTPRYLIKTRGQQVTLSCSPISGHRSVSWYQQTPGQGLQFLFEYFSETQRNKGNFPGRFSGRQFSNSRSEMNVSTLELGDSALYLCASNGALYTGELFFGEGSRLTVL.

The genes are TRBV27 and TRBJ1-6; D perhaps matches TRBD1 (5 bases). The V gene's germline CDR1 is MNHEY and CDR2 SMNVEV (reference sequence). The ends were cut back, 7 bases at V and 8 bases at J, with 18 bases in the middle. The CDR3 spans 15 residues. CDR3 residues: CASTLWADKHSPLHF. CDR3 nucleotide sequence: TGTGCCAGCACCCTTTGGGCGGACAAGCATTCACCCCTCCACTTT.

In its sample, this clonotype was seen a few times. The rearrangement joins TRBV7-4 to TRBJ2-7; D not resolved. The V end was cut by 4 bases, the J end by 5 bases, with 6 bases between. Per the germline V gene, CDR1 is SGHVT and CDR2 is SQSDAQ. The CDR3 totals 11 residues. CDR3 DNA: TGTGCCAGCAGCTCCTGGGACGAGCAGTACTTC. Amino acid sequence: CASSSWDEQYF.

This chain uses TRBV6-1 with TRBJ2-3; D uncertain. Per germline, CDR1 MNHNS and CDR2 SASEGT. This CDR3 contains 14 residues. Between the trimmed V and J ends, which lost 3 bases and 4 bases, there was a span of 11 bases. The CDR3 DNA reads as TGTGCCAGCAGTGAGATGGGATCCGCAGATACGCAGTATTTT. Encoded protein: CASSEMGSADTQYF.

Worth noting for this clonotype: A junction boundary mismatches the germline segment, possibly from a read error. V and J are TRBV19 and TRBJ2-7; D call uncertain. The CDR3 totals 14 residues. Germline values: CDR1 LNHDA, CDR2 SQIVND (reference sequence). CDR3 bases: TGTTCCAGTAGTATAGGGTCGAGCTCCTACGAGCAGTACTTC. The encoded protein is CSSSIGSSSYEQYF.

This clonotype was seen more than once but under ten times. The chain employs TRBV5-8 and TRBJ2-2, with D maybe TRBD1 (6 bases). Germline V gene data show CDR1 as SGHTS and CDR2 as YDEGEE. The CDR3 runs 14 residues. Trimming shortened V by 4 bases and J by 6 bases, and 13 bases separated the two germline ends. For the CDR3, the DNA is TGTGCCAGCAGCCCTTGGGGGCATGCCGGGGAGCTGTTTTTT. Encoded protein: CASSPWGHAGELFF. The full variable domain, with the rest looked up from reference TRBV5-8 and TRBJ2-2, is EAGVTQSPTHLIKTRGQQATLRCSPISGHTSVYWYQQALGLGLQFLLWYDEGEERNRGNFPPRFSGRQFPNYSSELNVNALELEDSALYLCASSPWGHAGELFFGEGSRLTVL.

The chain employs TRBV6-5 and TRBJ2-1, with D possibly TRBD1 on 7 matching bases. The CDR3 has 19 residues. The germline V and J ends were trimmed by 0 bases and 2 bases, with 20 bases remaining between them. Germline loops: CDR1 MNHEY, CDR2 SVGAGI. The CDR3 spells CASSYSSKRARGPYNEQFF. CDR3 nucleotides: TGTGCCAGCAGTTACTCCTCCAAGCGGGCGAGGGGGCCCTACAATGAGCAGTTCTTC.

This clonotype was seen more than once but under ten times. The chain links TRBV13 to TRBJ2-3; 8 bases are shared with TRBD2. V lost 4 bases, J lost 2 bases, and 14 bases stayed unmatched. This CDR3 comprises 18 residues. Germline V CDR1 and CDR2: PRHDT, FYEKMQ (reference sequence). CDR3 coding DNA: TGTGCCAGCAGCTCCCCCGGGGGAGCGGGGGCCACCACAGATACGCAGTATTTT. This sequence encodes CASSSPGGAGATTDTQYF. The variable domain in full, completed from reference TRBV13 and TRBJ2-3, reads AAGVIQSPRHLIKEKRETATLKCYPIPRHDTVYWYQQGPGQDPQFLISFYEKMQSDKGSIPDRFSAQQFSDYHSELNMSSLELGDSALYFCASSSPGGAGATTDTQYFGPGTRLTVL.

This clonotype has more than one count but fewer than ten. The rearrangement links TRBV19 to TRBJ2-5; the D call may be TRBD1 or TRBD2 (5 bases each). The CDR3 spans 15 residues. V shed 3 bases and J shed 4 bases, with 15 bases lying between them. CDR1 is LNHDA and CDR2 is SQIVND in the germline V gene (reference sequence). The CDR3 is CASSMGREYTETQYF. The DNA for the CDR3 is TGTGCCAGTAGTATGGGCAGGGAGTATACAGAGACCCAGTACTTC.

Written as DNA, the CDR3 is TGCAGTGCTCTAACAGGGGGCGGTAATCAGCCCCAGCATTTT. As protein: CSALTGGGNQPQHF. This chain connects TRBV20-1 to TRBJ1-5, with 9 bases aligning to TRBD1. The CDR3 loop spans 14 amino acids. V trimming: 5 bases; J trimming: 4 bases; junction bases outside the gene matches: 6. Germline CDR1 and CDR2: DFQATT and SNEGSKA (reference sequence).

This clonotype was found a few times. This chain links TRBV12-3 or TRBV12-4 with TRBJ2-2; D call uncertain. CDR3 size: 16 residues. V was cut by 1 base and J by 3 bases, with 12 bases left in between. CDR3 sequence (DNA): TGTGCCAGCAGTTTAGGGCCGTCGGCGGACACCGGGGAGCTGTTTTTT. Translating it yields CASSLGPSADTGELFF.

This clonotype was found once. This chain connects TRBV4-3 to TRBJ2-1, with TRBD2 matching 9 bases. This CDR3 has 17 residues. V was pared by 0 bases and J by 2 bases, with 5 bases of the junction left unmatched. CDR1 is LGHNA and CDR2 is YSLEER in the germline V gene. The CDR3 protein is CASSQDPSGATYNEQFF. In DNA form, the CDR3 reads TGCGCCAGCAGCCAAGATCCTAGCGGGGCGACCTACAATGAGCAGTTCTTC.

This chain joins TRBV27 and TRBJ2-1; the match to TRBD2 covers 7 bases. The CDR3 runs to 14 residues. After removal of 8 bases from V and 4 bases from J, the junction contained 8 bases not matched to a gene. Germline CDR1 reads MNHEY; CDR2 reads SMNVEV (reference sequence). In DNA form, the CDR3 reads TGTGCCAGCCATATTGGGGGGGAGTACAATGAGCAGTTCTTC. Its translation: CASHIGGEYNEQFF.

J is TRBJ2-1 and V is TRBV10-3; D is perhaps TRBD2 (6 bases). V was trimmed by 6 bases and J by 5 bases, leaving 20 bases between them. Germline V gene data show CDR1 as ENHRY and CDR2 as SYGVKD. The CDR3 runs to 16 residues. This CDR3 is CAISDHGSPYDNEQFF. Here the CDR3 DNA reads TGTGCCATCAGCGACCACGGGAGCCCATACGACAATGAGCAGTTCTTC.

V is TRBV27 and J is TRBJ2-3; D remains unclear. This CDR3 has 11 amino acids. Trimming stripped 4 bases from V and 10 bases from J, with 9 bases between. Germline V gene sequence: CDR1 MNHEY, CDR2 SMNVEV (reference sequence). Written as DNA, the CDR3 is TGTGCCAGCAGTTGGGGTACGGCGCAGTATTTT. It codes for CASSWGTAQYF.

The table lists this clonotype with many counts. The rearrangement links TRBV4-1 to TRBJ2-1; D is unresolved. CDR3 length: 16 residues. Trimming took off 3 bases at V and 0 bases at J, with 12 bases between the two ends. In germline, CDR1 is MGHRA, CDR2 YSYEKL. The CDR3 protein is CASSQAMASSYNEQFF. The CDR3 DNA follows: TGCGCCAGCAGCCAGGCTATGGCGAGCTCCTACAATGAGCAGTTCTTC.